This TCR beta chain was identified during a study of human T cells and chemical hapten exposure. Study-wide points: TCRs at a frequency above 1 in 1000 stayed unchanged with DPC sensitization.

Time point described: pre-sensitization, week 0. Treatment specified: therapeutic diphenylcyclopropenone sensitization with weekly scalp DPC. Points on this clonotype: The antigen remains unidentified.

The length of the CDR3 is 18 residues. Per the germline V gene, CDR1 is MNHNS and CDR2 is SASEGT. V lost 6 bases to trimming and J lost 2 bases; unmatched junction nucleotides: 18. TCRdb re-analysed the RACE reads in MiXCR, keeping a single row per CDR3 protein. There are more than 300,000 distinct CDR3 sequences in the sample; 5.1% occur only once, and 2.5% to 3% lies in the top ten. The sequence came from a woman in her 50s with alopecia areata. Some clones in this sample may be carry-over from other donors' samples. This chain links TRBV6-1 with TRBJ1-1; 7 nucleotides match TRBD1. The sequences come from whole blood, collected in connection with sensitization to the hapten diphenylcyclopropenone (DPC). The DNA for the CDR3 is TGTGCCAGCAGACCAACGACAGGGACGATTACATTAAACACTGAAGCTTTCTTT. This translates into CASRPTTGTITLNTEAFF.